The entry that follows covers one T cell receptor (beta chain) sequence. What antigen it recognizes has not been identified. The record has no base qualities; no much larger clone is one base away. The germline V gene specifies MNHEY as CDR1 and SVGAGI as CDR2. V lost 0 bases and J lost 0 bases; the stretch between them is 6 bases long. From cysteine to phenylalanine, the CDR3 is 15 amino acids long. Only CDR3 DNA remains: 45 bases, in frame from the first base. The time point label for this specimen denotes: baseline before first vaccination. Vaccinee samples came from UK trials COV001 and COV002, including a single-blind randomized controlled phase 2/3 trial of AZD1222 (ChAdOx1 nCoV-19) in healthy adults. For TCRbeta chain sequencing, PBMC samples from trial participants were taken at day 0 and at day 28 after the second dose. The data were obtained in a study of T cell responses to AZD1222 COVID-19 vaccine (dated by TCRdb to the early 2020s). Regarding the research as a whole: AZD1222 recipients whose second dose came at about 4 weeks and those whose second dose came at about 12 weeks were combined into one group, since spike-specific TCR depth and breadth did not differ between the two schedules. A total of 233 trial participants underwent TCR sequencing, of whom about 200 received two doses of AZD1222 and some 26 received two doses of the MenACWY control vaccine. Trial participants were enrolled by age into 18-55, 56-69 and 70-plus year subgroups, with about 150, 27 and 61 TCR-sequenced participants respectively. General study outcomes and caveats: Most participants were white British and females outnumbered males, and the authors suggested that clonal diversity may have been underestimated. Nearly half of unique spike-specific TCRs reportedly recognized epitopes outside regions mutated in the B.1.351 and B.1.1.7 variants. In the small 56-69-year group, the increase in depth fell short of significance, most likely because of low power. After two AZD1222 doses, both the breadth and the depth of spike-specific TCRs were significantly higher than at day 0 and than in MenACWY recipients. Conclusions about previously exposed vaccinees are limited, since just a handful of AZD1222 recipients were seropositive for SARS-CoV-2 at baseline. Vaccine-associated CD4 TCRs spanned the whole spike protein, with dominant responses in regions 160-218 and 743-854. Because no samples from the day 14 peak response were available, repertoires could be characterized only after the peak T cell response.

The CDR3 regions of human TCRbeta chains were subjected to immunosequencing. On the authors' methods: TCRs in the repertoires were compared against a reference library of SARS-CoV-2-specific TCRs that had been generated with the MIRA antigen-specificity platform. Breadth was defined as the fraction of unique TCRs that were SARS-CoV-2-associated, and depth was defined as the fraction of total T cells that were SARS-CoV-2-associated. Using the MIRA data, each spike-specific TCR was assigned both to the spike region to which the TCR was reactive and to a CD4 or CD8 class. Log10-transformed breadth and depth values were compared by one-way ANOVA with Sidak's multiple comparisons tests. As stored in TCRdb, this immuneACCESS dataset retains in-frame rearrangements with V and J assigned. A fraction of the clones does not appear; measured against another copy, unresolved V genes explain less than half of the discrepancy, and the remainder lacks a known reason. D and trimming were read from the DNA, whereas the V and J calls and clone size are those reported in that table. The sample contains under 140,000 clones, around 93% of them found a single time. The ten largest account for around 7.8% of the sample.

The V and J genes are TRBV6-5 and TRBJ2-1; TRBD1 is a weak D gene call, 5 bases matching. Sequenced here: peripheral blood, sampled on day 0 of AZD1222 vaccination. The TCR originated in an adult in good health. The DNA sequence reads TGTGCCAGCAGTTACTCCGGACACTCCTACAATGAGCAGTTCTTC. Its translation reads: CASSYSGHSYNEQFF.